The 26 T cell receptor beta chains below all came from one sample that was sequenced in a study of blood T cells in healthy people across ages. Sample-barcoded 5' priming and a J-beta primer mix drove a second PCR of roughly 7 to 11 cycles. MiXCR was run by TCRdb on the 5' RACE reads, yielding one entry per CDR3 protein. Here the sample spans approximately 760,000 distinct CDR3 sequences, approximately 25% being singletons. These sequences were also reported in another study, on T cells of mothers and their children.

The sample comprised blood. The receptors originated from a boy aged 5-17 years in good health.

This clonotype was picked up one time. This rearrangement joins TRBV5-6 to TRBJ1-1, with 10 bases that match TRBD1. The germline V gene encodes CDR1 SGHDT and CDR2 YYEEEE. The CDR3 extends over 15 amino acids. Losses at the gene ends were 5 bases for V and 4 bases for J; bases not matched to a gene: 8. CDR3 amino acids: CASSSGQGGFTEAFF. As DNA, the CDR3 is TGTGCCAGCAGTTCCGGACAGGGGGGTTTCACTGAAGCTTTCTTT. Filled out from reference TRBV5-6 and TRBJ1-1, the complete variable domain reads DAGVTQSPTHLIKTRGQQVTLRCSPKSGHDTVSWYQQALGQGPQFIFQYYEEEERQRGNFPDRFSGHQFPNYSSELNVNALLLGDSALYLCASSSGQGGFTEAFFGQGTRLTVV.

The rearrangement uses TRBV7-3 and TRBJ2-1; 8 bases match TRBD2. J was trimmed by 12 bases and V by 5 bases; bases with no gene match: 9. The germline V gene has CDR1 SGHTA and CDR2 FQGTGA. The CDR3 contains 13 residues. The CDR3 spells CASSLTLAGSQFF. CDR3 in DNA: TGTGCCAGCAGCCTGACTTTAGCGGGATCGCAGTTCTTC.

The chain has TRBV4-3 and TRBJ1-1; 8 nucleotides line up with TRBD1. This CDR3 contains 18 residues. Germline V gene data show CDR1 as LGHNA and CDR2 as YSLEER. The trim removed 0 bases at V and 3 bases at J, leaving 12 bases unmatched. The CDR3 sequence: CASSQDKGPGGGYTEAFF. The CDR3, as DNA: TGCGCCAGCAGCCAAGATAAGGGGCCAGGGGGCGGTTACACTGAAGCTTTCTTT.

CDR3 sequence: CSAFPRDKNNEQFF. Written as DNA, the CDR3 is TGCAGCGCATTCCCCCGGGACAAAAACAATGAGCAGTTCTTC. The chain is built from TRBV29-1 and TRBJ2-1, with D possibly being TRBD1 (6 bases). The length of the CDR3 is 14 residues. CDR1 is SQVTM, CDR2 ANQGSEA, per germline. V lost 7 bases and J lost 5, with 18 bases in between.

This clonotype was found a few times. This chain links TRBV10-3 with TRBJ1-1; D ambiguous. Germline values: CDR1 ENHRY, CDR2 SYGVKD. V lost 8 bases to trimming and J lost 8 bases, with 9 bases between them. This CDR3 comprises 10 residues. The CDR3 DNA reads TGTGCCATCGGGAACGGCGAAGCTTTCTTT. Translating it yields CAIGNGEAFF.

This clonotype occurred a few times. The chain carries TRBV7-9 and TRBJ2-1, with D possibly TRBD2 on 5 matching bases. The length of the CDR3 is 13 residues. Germline values: CDR1 SEHNR, CDR2 FQNEAQ (reference sequence). The ends were cut back, 5 bases at V and 8 bases at J, with 13 bases in the middle. Here the CDR3 DNA reads TGTGCCAGCAGCAAAACTAGGGTCGATGAGCAGTTCTTC. Its translation: CASSKTRVDEQFF.

V gene TRBV29-1 combines with J gene TRBJ2-7, with 7 bases that match TRBD1. Germline loops: CDR1 SQVTM, CDR2 ANQGSEA. V lost 6 bases, J lost 3 bases, and 8 bases stayed unmatched. The CDR3 totals 13 residues. The CDR3 region has the DNA TGCAGCGTGGGTTCCGGGACAGACTACGAGCAGTACTTC. It is translated as CSVGSGTDYEQYF.

This chain links TRBV5-1 with TRBJ2-7; TRBD1 is a possible D gene (6 bases). CDR1 SGHRS and CDR2 YFSETQ come from the germline V gene. This CDR3 spans 15 amino acids. The V end was cut by 7 bases, the J end by 1 base, with 18 bases between. This CDR3 is CASFMPDSTSYEQYF. In nucleotides, the CDR3 is TGCGCCAGCTTTATGCCGGACAGCACATCCTACGAGCAGTACTTC.

The chain joins TRBV6-6 to TRBJ1-3; unclear D gene. The CDR3 sequence is 16 residues long. The germline V and J ends were trimmed by 2 bases and 4 bases, with 15 bases remaining between them. The germline CDR1 and CDR2 sequences are MNHNY and SVGAGI (reference sequence). CDR3 nucleotide sequence: TGTGCCAGCAGTTACATGGACTCTCCCTCGGGAAACACCATATATTTT. It is translated as CASSYMDSPSGNTIYF.

This clonotype was counted a few times. The rearrangement uses TRBV3-1 and TRBJ2-5, with 9 positions matching TRBD1. TRBJ2-1 matches the DNA end more closely, so the J call is doubtful. Germline V gives CDR1 LGHDT, CDR2 YNNKEL (reference sequence). CDR3 size: 14 residues. DNA of the CDR3: TGTGCCAGCACTCGGGGACAGGGTATCGATGAGCAGTTCTTC. Its translation: CASTRGQGIDEQFF.

This clonotype was detected only a few times. The chain recombines TRBV5-1 with TRBJ2-3; 10 nucleotides line up with TRBD1. V was clipped by 2 bases and J by 3 bases; unmatched bases: 6. The CDR3 is 16 residues long. The germline V gene encodes CDR1 SGHRS and CDR2 YFSETQ. The CDR3 DNA reads TGCGCCAGCAGCTTCCACCGGGACAGGGGTACAGATACGCAGTATTTT. Translated: CASSFHRDRGTDTQYF. The complete variable domain, with remaining parts taken from reference TRBV5-1 and TRBJ2-3, reads KAGVTQTPRYLIKTRGQQVTLSCSPISGHRSVSWYQQTPGQGLQFLFEYFSETQRNKGNFPGRFSGRQFSNSRSEMNVSTLELGDSALYLCASSFHRDRGTDTQYFGPGTRLTVL.

As for this clonotype: Lacking the conserved final phenylalanine or tryptophan, this CDR3 likely reflects a read error. The DNA is omitted, as the CDR3 cannot be located on it reliably, and the CDR3 follows TCRdb's listing. The chain combines TRBV27 with TRBJ2-5; the table's D call, TRBD2, was not checked against the DNA. CDR1 and CDR2 (germline): MNHEY, SMNVEV (reference sequence). Inclusive of both ends, the CDR3 amounts to 17 amino acids. CDR3 amino acids: CASSSTGTSGRNAEQHL.

The chain links TRBV29-1 to TRBJ1-2; perhaps TRBD1 as D (6 bases). The CDR3 has 13 amino acids. CDR1 and CDR2 from the germline V gene are SQVTM and ANQGSEA. V dropped 6 bases and J dropped 4 bases, with 15 bases sitting between them. The CDR3 bases are TGCAGCGTCAATCTACAGGGTAGCTATGGCTACACCTTC. Translating it yields CSVNLQGSYGYTF.

This clonotype was picked up a small number of times. The chain employs TRBV3-1 and TRBJ2-5, with D perhaps being TRBD1 or TRBD2 (6 bases each). CDR1 LGHDT and CDR2 YNNKEL come from the germline V gene (reference sequence). CDR3 length: 14 amino acids. The V gene lost 1 base and the J gene lost 4 bases, with 10 bases spanning the gap. The CDR3 here is CASSQGGGGETQYF. Written as DNA, the CDR3 is TGTGCCAGCAGCCAAGGAGGGGGAGGAGAGACCCAGTACTTC.

This clonotype showed up just a few times. The chain combines TRBV20-1 with TRBJ2-7; D call uncertain. Germline V gene lookup returns CDR1 DFQATT and CDR2 SNEGSKA (reference sequence). The CDR3 extends over 15 amino acids. V lost 0 bases, J lost 3 bases, and 15 bases lay in between. CDR3 bases: TGCAGTGCTAGAGATAGTGCCGCCGTAGGCTACGAGCAGTACTTC. Its protein product is CSARDSAAVGYEQYF.

This clonotype was seen a few times. The rearrangement joins TRBV12-5 to TRBJ2-5, with D perhaps TRBD1 (6 bases). CDR3 size: 16 residues. Between the trimmed V and J ends, which lost 0 bases and 2 bases, there was a span of 13 bases. CDR1 is LGHNT and CDR2 is FRNRAP in the germline V gene. The CDR3 loop reads CASGLVRGQGQETQYF. The CDR3 DNA is TGTGCTAGTGGTTTGGTACGCGGGCAGGGGCAAGAGACCCAGTACTTC.

This clonotype has only a few counts. This chain joins TRBV4-2 and TRBJ1-1, with D perhaps TRBD1 (5 bases). V was pared by 5 bases and J by 4 bases, with 11 bases between. The CDR3 extends over 13 amino acids. From germline, CDR1 is LGHNA and CDR2 YNFKEQ. The CDR3 DNA reads as TGTGCCAGCAGCGAAAAAAGGGGCACTGAAGCTTTCTTT. Translation: CASSEKRGTEAFF.

The table lists this clonotype with a few counts. The chain has TRBV7-9 and TRBJ1-3; D gene unclear. Germline V lookup: CDR1 SEHNR, CDR2 FQNEAQ (reference sequence). The CDR3 extends over 13 amino acids. Trimming shortened V by 10 bases and J by 0 bases, and 10 bases separated the two germline ends. The CDR3 DNA sequence: TGTGCCACCGCTTTAGGCTCTGGAAACACCATATATTTT. It specifies CATALGSGNTIYF. The whole variable domain, remainder taken from reference TRBV7-9 and TRBJ1-3, is DTGVSQNPRHKITKRGQNVTFRCDPISEHNRLYWYRQTLGQGPEFLTYFQNEAQLEKSRLLSDRFSAERPKGSFSTLEIQRTEQGDSAMYLCATALGSGNTIYFGEGSWLTVV.

V gene TRBV4-3 combines with J gene TRBJ2-3; D could derive from TRBD1 or TRBD2 (5 bases each). The CDR3 totals 14 residues. Germline CDR1 is LGHNA and CDR2 is YSLEER. Trimming took off 1 base at V and 6 bases at J, with 11 bases between the two ends. DNA for the CDR3: TGCGCCAGCAGCCAAGGGGTCAGGGAGGATACGCAGTATTTT. Its translation is CASSQGVREDTQYF.

This clonotype was observed at least ten times. The chain uses TRBV7-2 and TRBJ2-1, with D tentatively TRBD2 (7 bases). V shed 0 bases and J shed 6 bases, with 9 bases lying between them. CDR1 is SGHTA, CDR2 FQGNSA, per germline. The CDR3 totals 14 residues. The chain's CDR3 is CASSLARGRNEQFF. The CDR3 nucleotides read TGTGCCAGCAGCTTAGCGCGGGGGCGCAATGAGCAGTTCTTC.

The chain carries TRBV7-8 and TRBJ1-6; D gene uncertain. V was shortened by 5 bases and J by 4 bases, with 9 bases between the two germline ends. Germline assignment: CDR1 SGHVS and CDR2 FQNEAQ. The length of the CDR3 is 14 residues. The CDR3 sequence: CASSLREYNSPLHF. In nucleotides, the CDR3 is TGTGCCAGCAGCCTTCGGGAGTATAATTCACCCCTCCACTTT. The full variable domain, in which reference TRBV7-8 and TRBJ1-6 provide the parts outside the CDR3, is GAGVSQSPRYKVAKRGQDVALRCDPISGHVSLFWYQQALGQGPEFLTYFQNEAQLDKSGLPSDRFFAERPEGSVSTLKIQRTQQEDSAVYLCASSLREYNSPLHFGNGTRLTVT.

The chain is built from TRBV21-1 and TRBJ2-7; the table names TRBD1, a call not compared with the DNA. TRBV21-1 is a listed pseudogene. This CDR3 has 12 amino acids. CDR3 sequence (DNA): TGTGCGTGGCGGGGGCCCTCCGGCGAGCAGTACTTC. Its translation: CAWRGPSGEQYF.

J is TRBJ2-1 and V is TRBV7-3; D is perhaps TRBD2 (6 bases). Trimming removed 2 bases at V and 10 bases at J, with 12 bases between. There are 13 residues in the CDR3. Germline CDR1 reads SGHTA; CDR2 reads FQGTGA. CDR3 protein: CASSLGLRGEQFF. CDR3 DNA sequence: TGTGCCAGCAGCTTAGGACTACGTGGCGAGCAGTTCTTC.

Points on this clonotype: This may come from a read error, since a much larger clone is one base off. The V and J genes are TRBV4-2 and TRBJ2-7, with 8 bases lining up with TRBD2. CDR3 length equals 14 residues. The germline V gene has CDR1 LGHNA and CDR2 YNFKEQ. J gave up 6 bases and V 1 base, and 5 bases lay outside the gene matches. The CDR3 loop is CASSQVGGAFEQYF. As DNA, the CDR3 is TGTGCCAGCAGCCAAGTCGGGGGGGCCTTCGAGCAGTACTTC.

The chain employs TRBV24-1 and TRBJ2-1; tentatively, D is TRBD2 (5 bases). The CDR3 length is 11 residues. The V end lost 7 bases, the J end lost 6 bases, and 6 bases lay between the germline ends. Germline V gives CDR1 KGHDR, CDR2 SFDVKD. The DNA for the CDR3 is TGTGCCACCAGAGAGGGCAATGAGCAGTTCTTC. Translating gives CATREGNEQFF.

This chain connects TRBV29-1 to TRBJ2-5; D gene unclear. TRBJ2-7 explains the end of the DNA better; the J call may be wrong. The CDR3 is made up of 11 amino acids. CDR1 and CDR2 from the germline V gene are SQVTM and ANQGSEA. Written as DNA, the CDR3 is TGCAGCGTCCACGAGGCCTACGAGCAGTACTTC. Translated: CSVHEAYEQYF.